The 12 T cell receptor beta chains below all came from one sample that was sequenced in a study of T-cell memory formation after mild COVID-19. A single record per CDR3 protein comes from TCRdb applying MiXCR to the 5' RACE reads. The sample carries 200,000 to 300,000 distinct CDR3 sequences, 15% to 20% recorded once. What was sequenced was PBMCs or a T cell subset sorted from them (not recorded which). These TCRs come from a young man who had mild COVID-19 (a few samples of this study predate the infection). Cell type and time point are not known.

The gene calls are TRBV5-1 and TRBJ1-1; TRBD1 might be the D (5 bases). This CDR3 region has 14 residues. Germline loops: CDR1 SGHRS, CDR2 YFSETQ. V dropped 7 bases and J dropped 4 bases, with 17 bases sitting between them. CDR3 amino acids: CASHVREGSTEAFF. In DNA, the CDR3 is TGCGCCAGCCATGTCAGGGAGGGAAGCACTGAAGCTTTCTTT.

This clonotype was detected only once. V is TRBV7-2 and J is TRBJ1-4, with D perhaps TRBD1 (6 bases). V lost 5 bases and J 7 bases, leaving 17 bases between the germline ends. The CDR3 extends over 15 amino acids. The germline gives CDR1 SGHTA, CDR2 FQGNSA. In DNA, the CDR3 is TGTGCCAGCAGCCACTCGAACAGGGAGCGTGAAAAACTGTTTTTT. Translation gives CASSHSNREREKLFF.

This sequence joins TRBV7-9 and TRBJ2-7; D unclear. CDR1 and CDR2 from the germline V gene are SEHNR and FQNEAQ (reference sequence). V lost 5 bases and J 3 bases, leaving 14 bases between the germline ends. The CDR3 consists of 14 residues. CDR3 protein: CASSPRNGVYEQYF. The CDR3, as DNA: TGTGCCAGCAGCCCCAGGAATGGAGTCTACGAGCAGTACTTC.

The chain uses TRBV6-1 and TRBJ1-1; D unclear. Germline values: CDR1 MNHNS, CDR2 SASEGT. The CDR3 loop spans 14 amino acids. V lost 6 bases, J lost 5 bases, and 16 bases lay in between. CDR3 sequence: CASRPPQFGTEAFF. The DNA for the CDR3 is TGTGCCAGCAGGCCCCCACAGTTTGGGACTGAAGCTTTCTTT.

The chain combines TRBV4-3 with TRBJ2-3; tentatively, D is TRBD2 (6 bases). With 0 bases removed from V and 8 bases from J, the gap between germline ends came to 15 bases. The CDR3 consists of 15 residues. Germline V CDR1 and CDR2: LGHNA, YSLEER. CDR3 loop: CASSQDFSGDGTQYF. In DNA, the CDR3 is TGCGCCAGCAGCCAAGATTTTTCGGGGGATGGTACGCAGTATTTT.

There are many counts of this clonotype. The V call is TRBV4-2, the J call TRBJ2-5; 12 positions agree with TRBD2. This CDR3 is 17 amino acids long. V dropped 0 bases and J dropped 3; count of bases not matched to a gene: 5. Germline V lookup: CDR1 LGHNA, CDR2 YNFKEQ. The CDR3 is CASSQELAGGVEETQYF. The CDR3, as DNA: TGTGCCAGCAGCCAAGAACTAGCGGGGGGAGTTGAAGAGACCCAGTACTTC.

The rearrangement joins TRBV5-1 to TRBJ1-3; D might be TRBD1 (5 bases). The germline V gene has CDR1 SGHRS and CDR2 YFSETQ. This CDR3 has 15 amino acids. V dropped 4 bases and J dropped 0 bases, with 11 bases sitting between them. CDR3 residues: CASSALGVSGNTIYF. DNA for the CDR3: TGCGCCAGCAGCGCGTTGGGGGTCTCTGGAAACACCATATATTTT.

The chain combines TRBV2 with TRBJ2-7; D not resolved. V lost 4 bases and J 2 bases, leaving 9 bases between the germline ends. This CDR3 has 13 residues. The germline V gene has CDR1 SNHLY and CDR2 FYNNEI. The CDR3 DNA is TGTGCCAGCAGTGTAAGGGCTACCTACGAGCAGTACTTC. Translation: CASSVRATYEQYF. The full variable domain, its missing parts supplied by reference TRBV2 and TRBJ2-7, is EPEVTQTPSHQVTQMGQEVILRCVPISNHLYFYWYRQILGQKVEFLVSFYNNEISEKSEIFDDQFSVERPDGSNFTLKIRSTKLEDSAMYFCASSVRATYEQYFGPGTRLTVT.

This clonotype was found a few times. This rearrangement joins TRBV12-3 or TRBV12-4 to TRBJ2-1; D uncertain. CDR3 length: 15 residues. V was trimmed by 1 base and J by 8 bases, leaving 15 bases between them. Here the CDR3 DNA reads TGTGCCAGCAGTTTAGTATCTGTGGCGGTTGATGAGCAGTTCTTC. Amino acid sequence: CASSLVSVAVDEQFF.

This clonotype was recorded at least ten times. The chain links TRBV7-6 to TRBJ2-3; D unclear. The CDR3 has 14 residues. Germline values: CDR1 SGHVS, CDR2 FNYEAQ. The V end was cut by 6 bases, the J end by 3 bases, with 13 bases between. The DNA of the CDR3 is TGTGCCAGCAGTGTGGGATGGGGAACAGATACGCAGTATTTT. This gives the protein CASSVGWGTDTQYF.

The V and J genes are TRBV5-6 and TRBJ2-3; a weak D match, TRBD1 (5 bases). There are 15 residues in the CDR3. Germline V gives CDR1 SGHDT, CDR2 YYEEEE. Trimming left V 0 bases short and J 2 bases short, with 10 bases between. CDR3 loop: CASSLVGRATDTQYF. As DNA, the CDR3 is TGTGCCAGCAGCTTGGTAGGCAGGGCCACAGATACGCAGTATTTT.

This clonotype has just one count. This chain links TRBV13 with TRBJ2-4; no clear D gene. The germline gives CDR1 PRHDT, CDR2 FYEKMQ (reference sequence). This CDR3 comprises 15 residues. V lost 1 base and J lost 0, with 7 bases in between. Here the CDR3 reads CASSLDQLAKNIQYF. For the CDR3, the DNA is TGTGCCAGCAGCTTAGATCAGTTAGCCAAAAACATTCAGTACTTC.